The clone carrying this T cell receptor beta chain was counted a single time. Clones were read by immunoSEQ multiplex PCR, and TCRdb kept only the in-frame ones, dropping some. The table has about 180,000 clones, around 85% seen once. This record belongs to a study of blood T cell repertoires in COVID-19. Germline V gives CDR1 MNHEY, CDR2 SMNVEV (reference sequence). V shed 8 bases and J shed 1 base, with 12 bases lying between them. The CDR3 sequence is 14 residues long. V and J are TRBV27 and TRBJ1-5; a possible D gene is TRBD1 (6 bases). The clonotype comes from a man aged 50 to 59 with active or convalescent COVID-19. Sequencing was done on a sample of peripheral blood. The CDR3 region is CASANRESNQPQHF. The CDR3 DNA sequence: TGTGCCAGCGCGAACAGGGAAAGCAATCAGCCCCAGCATTTT.